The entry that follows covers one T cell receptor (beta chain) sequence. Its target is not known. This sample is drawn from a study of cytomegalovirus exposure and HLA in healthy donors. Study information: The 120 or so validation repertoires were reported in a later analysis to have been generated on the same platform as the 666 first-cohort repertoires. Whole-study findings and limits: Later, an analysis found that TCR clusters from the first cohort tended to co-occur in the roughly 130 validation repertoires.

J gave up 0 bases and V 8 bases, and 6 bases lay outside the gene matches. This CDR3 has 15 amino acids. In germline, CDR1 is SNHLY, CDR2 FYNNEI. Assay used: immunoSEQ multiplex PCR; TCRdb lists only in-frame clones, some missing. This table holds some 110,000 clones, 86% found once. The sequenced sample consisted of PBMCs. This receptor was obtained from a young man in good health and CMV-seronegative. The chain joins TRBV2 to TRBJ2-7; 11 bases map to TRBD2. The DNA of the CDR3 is TGTGCCAGCGGAGTAGCGGGAGGGGGCTCCTACGAGCAGTACTTC. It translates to CASGVAGGGSYEQYF.